This TCR beta chain was retrieved from a study of blood T cell repertoires in COVID-19. About the study: Sample material is recorded as cDNA or gDNA derived from T cells, B-cell-depleted T cells, or PBMCs.

The CDR3 covers 15 residues. V was trimmed by 5 bases and J by 4 bases, leaving 12 bases between them. Germline V CDR1 and CDR2: MNHEY, SVGEGT. TCRdb's table, derived via immunoSEQ multiplex PCR, lists solely in-frame clones and lacks some. The table has 250,000 to 400,000 clones, 70% to 90% seen once. The sample taken for sequencing was peripheral blood. The chain couples TRBV6-2 or TRBV6-3 to TRBJ2-6; tentatively, D is TRBD2 (5 bases). The origin of this receptor is a woman between 25 and 40 years old with COVID-19, enrolled during active disease. CDR3 nucleotides: TGTGCCAGCAGTAGTATGAGGGCCGGGGCCAACGTCCTGACTTTC. Amino acids: CASSSMRAGANVLTF.